One and the same sample provided the 19 T cell receptor beta chains below, sequenced in a study of OX40 agonist ivuxolimab in advanced cancers. The data were produced by immunoSEQ multiplex PCR, yet TCRdb's version contains in-frame clones alone and is incomplete. The sample consists of about 70,000 clones, around 88% of them appearing once. The starting material was CD4+ or CD8+ T cells sorted from blood, obtained in a trial of the OX40 agonist ivuxolimab. These receptor sequences come from an adult with an advanced solid tumor such as melanoma, head and neck, liver or kidney cancer.

V gene TRBV1 combines with J gene TRBJ1-1; the table's D call of TRBD1 was not tested on the DNA. TRBV1 constitutes a pseudogene. There are 12 residues in the CDR3. CDR3 protein: CTSSPQTGKAFF. The DNA of the CDR3 is TGCACCAGCAGCCCCCAGACAGGGAAAGCTTTCTTT.

This chain uses TRBV4-1 with TRBJ1-5; weak D call: TRBD1 (6 bases). This CDR3 region has 16 residues. Germline V gives CDR1 MGHRA, CDR2 YSYEKL. Trimming removed 0 bases from V and 3 bases from J, with 12 bases in between. DNA for the CDR3: TGCGCCAGCAGCCAAGATGGCAGGGGATCCAATCAGCCCCAGCATTTT. Translation: CASSQDGRGSNQPQHF.

The rearrangement links TRBV4-1 to TRBJ2-1; D is perhaps TRBD1 (6 bases). The CDR3 totals 17 residues. The V gene's germline CDR1 is MGHRA and CDR2 YSYEKL. The V gene lost 0 bases and the J gene lost 7 bases, with 19 bases spanning the gap. The CDR3 loop is CASSQEVGLAGENEQFF. The CDR3 nucleotides read TGCGCCAGCAGCCAAGAGGTGGGCCTAGCAGGGGAAAATGAGCAGTTCTTC.

This rearrangement joins TRBV10-3 to TRBJ2-3, with 11 bases that match TRBD2. J was trimmed by 2 bases and V by 2 bases; bases with no gene match: 9. CDR3 size: 18 residues. The germline V gene has CDR1 ENHRY and CDR2 SYGVKD. The DNA of the CDR3 is TGTGCCATCAGTGAGACTAGCGGGGGCTCTCCTTCCACAGATACGCAGTATTTT. Translated, it gives CAISETSGGSPSTDTQYF.

This CDR3 is CASSWDRGTDTQYF. The CDR3 nucleotides are TGTGCCAGCAGCTGGGACAGGGGCACAGATACGCAGTATTTT. The rearrangement joins TRBV5-4 to TRBJ2-3, with TRBD1 matching over 9 bases. Germline V gene sequence: CDR1 SGHNT, CDR2 YYREEE (reference sequence). V shed 3 bases, J shed 1 base, and the junction held 0 bases outside the gene matches. The CDR3 runs 14 residues.

V gene TRBV19 combines with J gene TRBJ1-3; 11 bases are a match to TRBD1. CDR1 and CDR2 (germline): LNHDA, SQIVND (reference sequence). The length of the CDR3 is 17 residues. The V segment lost 5 bases and the J segment 0 bases; nucleotides outside the gene matches: 6. CDR3 sequence reads: CASSPGTGGFSGNTIYF. CDR3 bases: TGTGCCAGTAGTCCCGGGACAGGGGGGTTCTCTGGAAACACCATATATTTT. Drawing the rest from reference TRBV19 and TRBJ1-3, the complete variable domain is DGGITQSPKYLFRKEGQNVTLSCEQNLNHDAMYWYRQDPGQGLRLIYYSQIVNDFQKGDIAEGYSVSREKKESFPLTVTSAQKNPTAFYLCASSPGTGGFSGNTIYFGEGSWLTVV.

The chain has TRBV6-6 and TRBJ2-5, with 8 bases identical to TRBD1. Unmatched junction bases numbered 3, after V lost 2 bases and J lost 4 bases. Germline CDR1 and CDR2: MNHNY and SVGAGI (reference sequence). The CDR3 length is 14 residues. CDR3 amino acids: CASSYQGAGETQYF. The CDR3 coding sequence is TGTGCCAGCAGTTACCAGGGGGCGGGAGAGACCCAGTACTTC.

V and J are TRBV7-3 and TRBJ2-7; weak D call: TRBD2 (6 bases). Deletions cut 4 bases from V and 1 base from J, with 8 bases between. The CDR3 is 13 residues long. Germline CDR1 and CDR2: SGHTA and FQGTGA. CDR3 nucleotide sequence: TGTGCCAGCAGCTCCGCGGGATCCTACGAGCAGTACTTC. As protein: CASSSAGSYEQYF.

V and J are TRBV18 and TRBJ1-2; D unresolved. Trimming stripped 6 bases from V and 6 bases from J, with 14 bases between. CDR1 and CDR2 from the germline V gene are KGHSH and LQKENI. This CDR3 comprises 13 residues. The CDR3 spells CASSPRGSDGYTF. The CDR3 nucleotides read TGTGCCAGCTCGCCTCGGGGATCGGATGGCTACACCTTC. Full variable domain (rest looked up from reference TRBV18 and TRBJ1-2): NAGVMQNPRHLVRRRGQEARLRCSPMKGHSHVYWYRQLPEEGLKFMVYLQKENIIDESGMPKERFSAEFPKEGPSILRIQQVVRGDSAAYFCASSPRGSDGYTFGSGTRLTVV.

This clone was recorded once. The rearrangement uses TRBV19 and TRBJ1-5, with TRBD1 matching 7 bases. V shed 6 bases, J shed 4 bases, and the junction held 9 bases outside the gene matches. Germline CDR1 is LNHDA and CDR2 is SQIVND (reference sequence). There are 15 residues in the CDR3. The CDR3 DNA sequence: TGTGCCAGTAGCCGGACAGGAACGGGGAATCAGCCCCAGCATTTT. Its translation: CASSRTGTGNQPQHF.

This clone was seen a few times. Relative to the germline gene, one junction end is altered; a read error may explain this. V is TRBV5-1 and J is TRBJ1-1, with D maybe TRBD1 (5 bases). The CDR3 is made up of 14 amino acids. Per germline, CDR1 SGHRS and CDR2 YFSETQ. CDR3 nucleotides: TGCGCCAGCAGCGGGCCCGGACAAGTTACTGTAGCTTTCTTT. Amino acids: CASSGPGQVTVAFF.

The chain couples TRBV5-4 to TRBJ2-6, with D uncertain. Germline values: CDR1 SGHNT, CDR2 YYREEE (reference sequence). The CDR3 runs 14 residues. V was cut by 0 bases and J by 2 bases, with 3 bases left in between. The CDR3 coding sequence is TGTGCCAGCAGCTTGGCCGCTGGGGCCAACGTCCTGACTTTC. It codes for CASSLAAGANVLTF.

V usage is TRBV2 and J usage is TRBJ2-1; D unclear. V lost 7 bases and J lost 4, with 11 bases in between. The CDR3 covers 13 residues. In germline, CDR1 is SNHLY, CDR2 FYNNEI. The CDR3 DNA is TGTGCCAGCAAATGGACCAGGTACAATGAGCAGTTCTTC. This translates into CASKWTRYNEQFF.

The chain combines TRBV15 with TRBJ1-1, with 8 bases aligning to TRBD1. Losses at the gene ends were 2 bases for V and 1 base for J; bases not matched to a gene: 0. This CDR3 is 14 amino acids long. Germline CDR1 reads LNHNV; CDR2 reads YYDKDF (reference sequence). In nucleotides, the CDR3 is TGTGCCACCAGCAGAACAGGGGGGAACACTGAAGCTTTCTTT. Amino acid sequence: CATSRTGGNTEAFF.

The chain links TRBV9 to TRBJ2-5; possibly TRBD1 for D (6 bases). Germline V gene data show CDR1 as SGDLS and CDR2 as YYNGEE. Trimming left V 7 bases short and J 1 base short, with 17 bases between. The CDR3 length is 15 residues. CDR3 DNA sequence: TGTGCCAGCCAAACCTCTGGCAGGGGCCAAGAGACCCAGTACTTC. This translates into CASQTSGRGQETQYF.

The CDR3 protein is CASSLGTGTVYNSPLHF. DNA for the CDR3: TGTGCCAGCAGCTTAGGAACGGGGACAGTGTATAATTCACCCCTCCACTTT. The chain links TRBV7-8 to TRBJ1-6, with 7 bases fitting TRBD1. This CDR3 comprises 17 residues. In germline, CDR1 is SGHVS, CDR2 FQNEAQ. Germline trimming cut 1 base from V and 4 bases from J; bases unmatched to any gene: 7.

The chain carries TRBV18 and TRBJ1-1; 7 bases align to TRBD1. With 4 bases clipped from V and 4 bases from J, the junction kept 12 bases outside the gene matches. The CDR3 contains 16 residues. The germline CDR1 and CDR2 sequences are KGHSH and LQKENI. Written as DNA, the CDR3 is TGTGCCAGCTCACAGGGGGCGGCCTCCGCTGGCACTGAAGCTTTCTTT. Amino acid sequence: CASSQGAASAGTEAFF.

This chain links TRBV29-1 with TRBJ2-7; no reliable D call. The CDR3 extends over 11 amino acids. V shed 6 bases and J shed 3 bases, with 9 bases lying between them. Germline CDR1 reads SQVTM; CDR2 reads ANQGSEA. The CDR3, as DNA: TGCAGCGTCGTGGACGGCTACGAGCAGTACTTC. Its protein product is CSVVDGYEQYF.

This clone occurred once. The rearrangement uses TRBV5-8 and TRBJ2-5, with 14 bases fitting TRBD2. Losses at the gene ends were 5 bases for V and 5 bases for J; bases not matched to a gene: 8. Germline CDR1 reads SGHTS; CDR2 reads YDEGEE. The CDR3 is 16 residues long. The CDR3 nucleotides read TGTGCCAGCAGTTGGACTAGCGGGAGGCTGGGGGAGACCCAGTACTTC. Translation: CASSWTSGRLGETQYF.